Each of the 24 T cell receptor beta chains below was sequenced from the same sample in a study of blood T cells in healthy people across ages. A second about 7 to 11 cycle PCR used barcoded and J-beta primers. TCRdb processed the 5' RACE reads anew with MiXCR; each CDR3 protein has one entry. The sample includes 800,000 to 950,000 distinct CDR3 sequences, about 48% of them seen just once. The sample consisted of blood. These receptors all stem from a man aged 25 to 45 in good health.

Only a few counts were recorded for this clonotype. The chain links TRBV9 to TRBJ2-7, with D maybe TRBD2 (7 bases). Trimming shortened V by 6 bases and J by 2 bases, and 21 bases separated the two germline ends. This CDR3 is built from 16 residues. CDR1 is SGDLS and CDR2 is YYNGEE in the germline V gene. The CDR3 nucleotides read TGTGCCAGCACCCCGGGGGGCGTTCCCTTTACCTACGAGCAGTACTTC. It codes for CASTPGGVPFTYEQYF.

This chain links TRBV24-1 with TRBJ2-3; 8 positions match TRBD1. CDR3 length: 13 amino acids. CDR1 is KGHDR and CDR2 is SFDVKD in the germline V gene. The trim removed 7 bases at V and 2 bases at J, leaving 1 base unmatched. Here the CDR3 DNA reads TGTGCCACCAGGGACAGGGACACAGATACGCAGTATTTT. Its translation is CATRDRDTDTQYF.

The V call is TRBV20-1, the J call TRBJ1-2; no clear D. Trimming shortened V by 3 bases and J by 8 bases, and 22 bases separated the two germline ends. Germline CDR1 DFQATT, CDR2 SNEGSKA (reference sequence). There are 15 residues in the CDR3. CDR3 region: CSASPIGGRDRGYTF. Written as DNA, the CDR3 is TGCAGTGCTAGCCCCATTGGCGGGAGGGATCGAGGCTACACCTTC.

This clonotype appeared many times. The chain is built from TRBV4-1 and TRBJ2-1, with D possibly being TRBD1 (6 bases). Germline V gene lookup returns CDR1 MGHRA and CDR2 YSYEKL. V was trimmed by 0 bases and J by 5 bases, leaving 11 bases between them. The CDR3 is made up of 15 amino acids. The CDR3 protein is CASSQDSRGDNEQFF. The CDR3 nucleotides are TGCGCCAGCAGCCAAGATTCCAGGGGAGACAATGAGCAGTTCTTC.

The chain is built from TRBV7-8 and TRBJ1-1; D may be TRBD1 (5 bases). Germline values: CDR1 SGHVS, CDR2 FQNEAQ. V was shortened by 3 bases and J by 6 bases, with 14 bases between the two germline ends. The CDR3 contains 14 residues. CDR3 sequence reads: CASSLGRRVAEAFF. DNA of the CDR3: TGTGCCAGCAGCTTGGGGCGGAGGGTCGCTGAAGCTTTCTTT.

The genes are TRBV29-1 and TRBJ2-3; 7 bases map to TRBD2. CDR1 and CDR2 from the germline V gene are SQVTM and ANQGSEA. This CDR3 is built from 16 residues. V gave up 3 bases and J gave up 1 base; unmatched junction bases: 10. CDR3 in DNA: TGCAGCGTTGACCCGACTAGCTCCCTAGGCACAGATACGCAGTATTTT. The encoded protein is CSVDPTSSLGTDTQYF.

The chain has TRBV7-2 and TRBJ2-7, with D possibly being TRBD2 (6 bases). V lost 5 bases, J lost 5 bases, and 22 bases lay in between. The CDR3 consists of 16 residues. Germline-derived CDR1 and CDR2 are SGHTA and FQGNSA. DNA of the CDR3: TGTGCCAGCAGCCGCGGGGAGCTAGCCACCATCGACGAGCAGTACTTC. Translating it yields CASSRGELATIDEQYF.

The V gene is TRBV9, the J gene TRBJ2-7, with 7 bases lining up with TRBD1. J gave up 2 bases and V 4 bases, and 9 bases lay outside the gene matches. This CDR3 contains 15 residues. The germline V gene has CDR1 SGDLS and CDR2 YYNGEE. The CDR3 DNA sequence: TGTGCCAGCAGCCCCCGGGACAGTATAACCTACGAGCAGTACTTC. Translation: CASSPRDSITYEQYF.

The sample holds a few counts of this clonotype. The J gene is TRBJ1-1, the V gene TRBV9; 7 bases match TRBD1. Germline V gene lookup returns CDR1 SGDLS and CDR2 YYNGEE. The CDR3 length is 14 residues. Germline trimming cut 4 bases from V and 6 bases from J; bases unmatched to any gene: 9. The CDR3 sequence is CASSPWDSGAEAFF. As DNA, the CDR3 is TGTGCCAGCAGCCCGTGGGACAGTGGGGCTGAAGCTTTCTTT. The full variable domain, its missing parts supplied by reference TRBV9 and TRBJ1-1, is DSGVTQTPKHLITATGQRVTLRCSPRSGDLSVYWYQQSLDQGLQFLIQYYNGEERAKGNILERFSAQQFPDLHSELNLSSLELGDSALYFCASSPWDSGAEAFFGQGTRLTVV.

This chain connects TRBV3-1 to TRBJ2-1, with D perhaps TRBD2 (6 bases). The CDR3 has 19 amino acids. Germline loops: CDR1 LGHDT, CDR2 YNNKEL (reference sequence). V lost 6 bases and J 4 bases, leaving 28 bases between the germline ends. The CDR3 DNA is TGTGCCAGCAGGTCATTCACGGGGGATGGACCGATGCGATACAATGAGCAGTTCTTC. It is translated as CASRSFTGDGPMRYNEQFF.

In DNA form, the CDR3 reads TGTGCCAGCAAACAAGGGGGCAACTCCTACGAGCAGTACTTC. Its protein is CASKQGGNSYEQYF. The rearrangement links TRBV4-2 to TRBJ2-7; 7 positions match TRBD1. Germline V gene lookup returns CDR1 LGHNA and CDR2 YNFKEQ. Trimming removed 7 bases from V and 0 bases from J; junction bases left unmatched: 6. This CDR3 is 14 amino acids long.

This clonotype is a singleton in its sample. The chain uses TRBV20-1 and TRBJ2-1; 10 bases match TRBD2. The CDR3 totals 16 residues. The V gene's germline CDR1 is DFQATT and CDR2 SNEGSKA (reference sequence). The ends lost 5 bases at V and 4 bases at J; junction bases unmatched: 11. CDR3 bases: TGCAGTGCTCAGAAGGCTAGCGGGGGAACTTACAATGAGCAGTTCTTC. It specifies CSAQKASGGTYNEQFF.

The gene calls are TRBV7-3 and TRBJ1-3; possible D gene TRBD1, 6 bases. The V gene lost 1 base and the J gene lost 4 bases, with 14 bases spanning the gap. Per the germline V gene, CDR1 is SGHTA and CDR2 is FQGTGA. This CDR3 comprises 16 residues. The DNA of the CDR3 is TGTGCCAGCAGCTTAAAGGGGGGCTCGCCGGGAAACACCATATATTTT. Translation: CASSLKGGSPGNTIYF. Variable domain in full (rest from reference TRBV7-3 and TRBJ1-3): GAGVSQTPSNKVTEKGKYVELRCDPISGHTALYWYRQSLGQGPEFLIYFQGTGAADDSGLPNDRFFAVRPEGSVSTLKIQRTERGDSAVYLCASSLKGGSPGNTIYFGEGSWLTVV.

The chain recombines TRBV5-1 with TRBJ1-2; 7 bases map to TRBD1. CDR1 SGHRS and CDR2 YFSETQ come from the germline V gene. The length of the CDR3 is 17 residues. The J segment lost 4 bases and the V segment lost 0 bases, leaving 12 bases of the junction unmatched. The CDR3 loop is CASSLEGQPRSGYGYTF. The CDR3 nucleotides read TGCGCCAGCAGCTTGGAGGGACAGCCCCGCAGCGGCTATGGCTACACCTTC.

J is TRBJ2-5 and V is TRBV19; D is undetermined. The J call is in doubt because the DNA end fits TRBJ2-7 better. The CDR3 sequence is 13 residues long. Germline CDR1 and CDR2: LNHDA and SQIVND (reference sequence). DNA for the CDR3: TGTGCCAGTAGTATTAGTTCTGGGGACGAGCAGTACTTC. Protein sequence: CASSISSGDEQYF.

This clonotype was seen more than once but under ten times. This chain joins TRBV6-1 and TRBJ2-3; D possibly matches TRBD1 or TRBD2 (5 bases each). Deletions cut 3 bases from V and 5 bases from J, with 12 bases between. Germline-derived CDR1 and CDR2 are MNHNS and SASEGT. The CDR3 totals 14 residues. The CDR3 here is CASSEGPQGDTQYF. As DNA, the CDR3 is TGTGCCAGCAGTGAGGGACCCCAAGGAGATACGCAGTATTTT.

The chain couples TRBV5-1 to TRBJ1-1; no clear D gene. Germline lookup yields CDR1 SGHRS and CDR2 YFSETQ. Trimming cost V 5 bases and J 6 bases, with 14 bases left between them. The length of the CDR3 is 13 residues. The CDR3 spells CASRFDTAAEAFF. CDR3 DNA: TGCGCCAGCAGGTTTGACACGGCCGCTGAAGCTTTCTTT.

Here the CDR3 DNA reads TGTGCCAGCAGTGAGCTATATAATTCACCCCTCCACTTT. Translated: CASSELYNSPLHF. The chain is built from TRBV6-1 and TRBJ1-6, with D unclear. From germline, CDR1 is MNHNS and CDR2 SASEGT. The CDR3 is made up of 13 amino acids. Trimming stripped 3 bases from V and 4 bases from J, with 4 bases between.

This clonotype was observed a few times. The chain joins TRBV6-1 to TRBJ2-1, with 13 nucleotides matching TRBD2. CDR1 MNHNS and CDR2 SASEGT come from the germline V gene. With 8 bases clipped from V and 6 bases from J, the junction kept 4 bases outside the gene matches. The CDR3 runs 14 residues. This CDR3 is CASGTSGGVNEQFF. In DNA, the CDR3 is TGTGCCAGCGGTACTAGCGGGGGGGTCAATGAGCAGTTCTTC.

The J gene is TRBJ1-2, the V gene TRBV4-3; D remains unclear. CDR3 length: 16 residues. Trimming left V 2 bases short and J 3 bases short, with 16 bases between. Germline loops: CDR1 LGHNA, CDR2 YSLEER. CDR3 region: CASSQSPTDGDYGYTF. CDR3 in DNA: TGCGCCAGCAGCCAATCGCCCACGGACGGAGACTATGGCTACACCTTC.

This clonotype was picked up one time. The chain uses TRBV6-5 and TRBJ2-3, with 9 bases lining up with TRBD1. Germline trimming cut 6 bases from V and 4 bases from J; bases unmatched to any gene: 8. This CDR3 contains 15 residues. Germline V gene lookup returns CDR1 MNHEY and CDR2 SVGAGI. The CDR3 nucleotides read TGTGCCAGCAGATTACAGGGGGCGGACTCAGATACGCAGTATTTT. It is translated as CASRLQGADSDTQYF.

The chain combines TRBV30 with TRBJ2-7, with 8 bases that match TRBD1. Looked up from germline, CDR1 is GTSNPN and CDR2 is SVGIG (reference sequence). With V trimmed by 3 bases and J by 2 bases, 6 bases remained unmatched. There are 14 residues in the CDR3. CDR3 loop: CAWRAGTGTYEQYF. Here the CDR3 DNA reads TGTGCCTGGAGAGCCGGGACAGGCACCTACGAGCAGTACTTC.

This clonotype was found once. CDR3 sequence (DNA): TGTGCCAGCAGTTTATCAGGACAACCGACGAGCTCACCCCTCCACTTT. The encoded protein is CASSLSGQPTSSPLHF. This chain connects TRBV28 to TRBJ1-6; D perhaps matches TRBD1 (5 bases). Per the germline V gene, CDR1 is MDHEN and CDR2 is SYDVKM. Trimming pared 1 base from V and 10 bases from J, leaving 17 bases between. This CDR3 spans 16 amino acids.

The chain is built from TRBV9 and TRBJ1-2; a weak D match, TRBD1 (5 bases). The germline V and J ends were trimmed by 0 bases and 6 bases, with 12 bases remaining between them. Germline V lookup: CDR1 SGDLS, CDR2 YYNGEE. The CDR3 contains 14 residues. The CDR3 bases are TGTGCCAGCAGCGTAGGTCGGGGGGACCATGGCTACACCTTC. It specifies CASSVGRGDHGYTF.